This T cell receptor (beta chain) is drawn from a study of OX40 agonist ivuxolimab in advanced cancers. Study information: Dose-escalation patients were diagnosed with hepatocellular carcinoma, melanoma, renal cell cancer or head and neck cancer. Aged roughly 23 to 85 with a mean of about 60 years, they were approximately 79% male.

The CDR3 runs to 14 residues. In germline, CDR1 is ENHRY, CDR2 SYGVKD. Trimming took off 5 bases at V and 5 bases at J, with 15 bases between the two ends. Broader study findings: Some of the lowest clonal expansion was seen in partial responders at 0.1-3.0 mg/kg.

The protocol was immunoSEQ multiplex PCR, while the TCRdb copy is restricted to in-frame clones and leaves out a portion. The sample consists of around 86,000 clones, around 84% of them appearing once. Points on this clone: What it binds is unknown.

Excluded were patients having autoimmune disease history or systemic immunosuppression. The TCR originated in an adult with an advanced solid tumor such as melanoma, head and neck, liver or kidney cancer. The sample consisted of CD4+ or CD8+ T cells sorted from blood, taken in a trial of the OX40 agonist ivuxolimab. J is TRBJ2-5 and V is TRBV10-3, with no clear D. Here the CDR3 reads CAISPGPVKETQYF. DNA for the CDR3: TGTGCCATCAGTCCGGGTCCCGTCAAGGAGACCCAGTACTTC.